Included here is one T cell receptor (beta chain) sequence, with context. Its antigen is not known. This sample was taken from a study of Ad26.COV2.S vaccination and SARS-CoV-2 variants. Turning to the study itself: In the COV1001 trial, the donor was in the Ad26.COV2.S arm. Broader study findings: Greater spike-specific TCR breadth was seen in vaccine recipients than in placebo recipients. It was found that vaccine and placebo recipients had similar non-spike TCR breadth.

Treatment in this sample: approximately 18 received Ad26.COV2.S at low or high dose, single or two shots; 5 received placebo; per-sample allocation not given. The samples date from day 63 after the first vaccine or placebo injection. Here immunoSEQ multiplex PCR was the method, and the copy in TCRdb shows in-frame clones only, minus some. The top ten clones hold roughly 3.3% of a sample with around 370,000 clones, around 84% of them seen once. CDR3 size: 13 residues. Germline CDR1 is KGHDR and CDR2 is SFDVKD. V shed 7 bases and J 4 bases; nucleotides not matched to a gene: 5. This sequence originates from a person between 18 and 59 years old who received the Ad26.COV2.S COVID-19 vaccine or a placebo. Sequenced here: peripheral blood, sampled in a trial of Ad26.COV2.S vaccine versus placebo. The genes are TRBV24-1 and TRBJ2-5, with 7 bases matching TRBD2. The CDR3 DNA follows: TGTGCCACCAGGCCGACGGGGGGAGAGACCCAGTACTTC. This codes for CATRPTGGETQYF.